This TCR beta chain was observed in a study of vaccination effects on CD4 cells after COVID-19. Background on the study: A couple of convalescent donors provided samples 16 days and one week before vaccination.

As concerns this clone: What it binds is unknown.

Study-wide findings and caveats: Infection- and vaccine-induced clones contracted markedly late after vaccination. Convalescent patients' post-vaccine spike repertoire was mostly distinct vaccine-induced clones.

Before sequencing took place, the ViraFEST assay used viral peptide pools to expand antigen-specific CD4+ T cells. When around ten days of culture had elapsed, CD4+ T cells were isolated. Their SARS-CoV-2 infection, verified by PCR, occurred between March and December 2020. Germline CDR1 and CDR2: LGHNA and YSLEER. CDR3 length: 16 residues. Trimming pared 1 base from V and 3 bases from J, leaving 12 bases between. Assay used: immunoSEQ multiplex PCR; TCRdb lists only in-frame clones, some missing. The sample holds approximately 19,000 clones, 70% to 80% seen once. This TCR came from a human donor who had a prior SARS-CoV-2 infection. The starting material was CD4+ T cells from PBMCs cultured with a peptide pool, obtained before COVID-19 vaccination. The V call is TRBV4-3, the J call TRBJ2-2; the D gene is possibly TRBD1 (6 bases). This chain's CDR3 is CASSQVGRGDTGELFF. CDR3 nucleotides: TGCGCCAGCAGCCAAGTTGGCAGGGGCGACACCGGGGAGCTGTTTTTT.